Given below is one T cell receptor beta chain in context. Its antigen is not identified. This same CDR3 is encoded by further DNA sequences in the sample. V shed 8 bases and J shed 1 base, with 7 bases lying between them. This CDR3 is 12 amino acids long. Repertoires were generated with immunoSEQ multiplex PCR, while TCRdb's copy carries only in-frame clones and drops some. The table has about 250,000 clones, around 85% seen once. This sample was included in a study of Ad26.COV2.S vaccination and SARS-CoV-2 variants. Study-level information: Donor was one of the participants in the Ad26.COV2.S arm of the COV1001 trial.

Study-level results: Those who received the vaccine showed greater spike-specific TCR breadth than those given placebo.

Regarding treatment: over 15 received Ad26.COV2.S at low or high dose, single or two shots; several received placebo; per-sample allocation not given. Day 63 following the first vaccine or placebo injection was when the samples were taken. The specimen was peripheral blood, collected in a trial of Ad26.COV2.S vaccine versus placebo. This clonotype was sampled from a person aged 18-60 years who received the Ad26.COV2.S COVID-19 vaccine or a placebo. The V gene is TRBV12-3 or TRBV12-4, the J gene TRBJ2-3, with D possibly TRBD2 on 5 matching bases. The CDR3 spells CASWRGTDTQYF. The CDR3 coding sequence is TGTGCCAGCTGGCGGGGCACAGATACGCAGTATTTT.